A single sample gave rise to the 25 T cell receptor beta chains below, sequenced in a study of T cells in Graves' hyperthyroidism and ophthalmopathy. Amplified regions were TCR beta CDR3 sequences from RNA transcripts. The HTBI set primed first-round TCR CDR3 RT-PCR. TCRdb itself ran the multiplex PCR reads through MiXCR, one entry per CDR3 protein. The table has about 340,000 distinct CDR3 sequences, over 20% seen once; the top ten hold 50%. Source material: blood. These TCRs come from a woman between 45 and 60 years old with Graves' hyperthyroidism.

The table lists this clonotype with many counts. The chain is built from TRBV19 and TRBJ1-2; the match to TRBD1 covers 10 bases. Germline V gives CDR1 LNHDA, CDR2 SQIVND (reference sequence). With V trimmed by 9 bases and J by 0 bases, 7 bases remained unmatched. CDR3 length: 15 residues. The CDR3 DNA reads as TGTGCCAGCCGGGACAGGGGAATAACTAACTATGGCTACACCTTC. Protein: CASRDRGITNYGYTF.

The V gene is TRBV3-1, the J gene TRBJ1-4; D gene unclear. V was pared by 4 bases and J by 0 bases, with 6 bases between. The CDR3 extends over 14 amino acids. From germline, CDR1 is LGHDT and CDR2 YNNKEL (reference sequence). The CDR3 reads CASSRQSTNEKLFF. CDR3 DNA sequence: TGTGCCAGCAGCCGCCAGTCAACTAATGAAAAACTGTTTTTT.

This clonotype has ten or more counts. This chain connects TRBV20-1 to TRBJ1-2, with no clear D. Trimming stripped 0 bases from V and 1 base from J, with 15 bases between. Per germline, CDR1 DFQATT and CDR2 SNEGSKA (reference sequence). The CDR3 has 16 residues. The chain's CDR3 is CSARDPRQPINYGYTF. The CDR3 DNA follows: TGCAGTGCTAGAGATCCCCGCCAGCCAATTAACTATGGCTACACCTTC.

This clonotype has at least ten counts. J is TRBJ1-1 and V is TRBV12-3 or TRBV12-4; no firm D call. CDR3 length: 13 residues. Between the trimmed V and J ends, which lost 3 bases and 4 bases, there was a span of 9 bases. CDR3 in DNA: TGTGCCAGCAGTTTGAACTTCGGCACTGAAGCTTTCTTT. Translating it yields CASSLNFGTEAFF.

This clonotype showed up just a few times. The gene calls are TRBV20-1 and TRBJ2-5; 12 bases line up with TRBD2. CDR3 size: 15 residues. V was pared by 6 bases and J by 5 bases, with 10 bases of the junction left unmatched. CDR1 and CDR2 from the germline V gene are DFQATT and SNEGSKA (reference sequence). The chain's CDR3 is CSAASGRARGETQYF. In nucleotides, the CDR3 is TGCAGTGCCGCTAGCGGGAGGGCCAGGGGGGAGACCCAGTACTTC.

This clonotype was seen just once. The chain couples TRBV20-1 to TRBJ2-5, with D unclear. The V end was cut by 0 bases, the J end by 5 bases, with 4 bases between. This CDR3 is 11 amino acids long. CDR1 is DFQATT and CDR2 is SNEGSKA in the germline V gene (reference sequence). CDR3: CSARDIETQYF. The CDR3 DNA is TGCAGTGCTAGAGATATCGAGACCCAGTACTTC.

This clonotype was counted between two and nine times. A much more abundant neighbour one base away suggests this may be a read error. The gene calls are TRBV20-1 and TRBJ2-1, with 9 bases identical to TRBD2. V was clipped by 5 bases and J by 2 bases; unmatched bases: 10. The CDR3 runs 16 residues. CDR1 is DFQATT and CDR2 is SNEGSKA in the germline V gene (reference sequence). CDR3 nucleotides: TGCAGTGCTGGAGTTCGGACTAGCGCGCCCTACAATGAGCAGTTCTTC. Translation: CSAGVRTSAPYNEQFF.

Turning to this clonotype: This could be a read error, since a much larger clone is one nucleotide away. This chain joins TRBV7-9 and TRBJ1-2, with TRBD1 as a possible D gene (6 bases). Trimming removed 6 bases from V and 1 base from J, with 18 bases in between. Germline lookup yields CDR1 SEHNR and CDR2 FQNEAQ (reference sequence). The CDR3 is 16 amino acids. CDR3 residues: CASRQDGKDSNYGYTF. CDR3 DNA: TGTGCCAGCAGGCAAGACGGTAAGGACAGTAACTATGGCTACACCTTC.

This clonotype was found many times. CDR3 in DNA: TGTGCCAGCAGCCGCGGGAGGGGTAATGAGCAGTTCTTC. Its translation is CASSRGRGNEQFF. The chain is built from TRBV11-2 and TRBJ2-1, with 9 bases lining up with TRBD2. Germline loops: CDR1 SGHAT, CDR2 FQNNGV. With 5 bases clipped from V and 7 bases from J, the junction kept 3 bases outside the gene matches. CDR3 length: 13 residues.

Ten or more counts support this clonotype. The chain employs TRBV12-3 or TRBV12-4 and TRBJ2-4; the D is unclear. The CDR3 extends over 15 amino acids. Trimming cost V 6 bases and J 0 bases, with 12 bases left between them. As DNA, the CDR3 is TGTGCCAGCAGAGGCCCCAGACTAGCCAAAAACATTCAGTACTTC. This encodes CASRGPRLAKNIQYF.

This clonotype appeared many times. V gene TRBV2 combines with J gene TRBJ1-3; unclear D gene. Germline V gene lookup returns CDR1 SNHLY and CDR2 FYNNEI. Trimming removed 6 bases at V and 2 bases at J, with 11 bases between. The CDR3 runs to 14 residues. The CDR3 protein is CASRYEVPGNTIYF. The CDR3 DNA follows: TGTGCCAGCAGATACGAGGTGCCTGGAAACACCATATATTTT.

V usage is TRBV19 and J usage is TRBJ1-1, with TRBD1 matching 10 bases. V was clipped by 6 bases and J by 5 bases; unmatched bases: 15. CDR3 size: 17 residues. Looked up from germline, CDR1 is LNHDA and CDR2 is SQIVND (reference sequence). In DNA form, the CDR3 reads TGTGCCAGTAGCATGACAGGGGGCGCGGGTTGGAAAACTGAAGCTTTCTTT. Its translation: CASSMTGGAGWKTEAFF.

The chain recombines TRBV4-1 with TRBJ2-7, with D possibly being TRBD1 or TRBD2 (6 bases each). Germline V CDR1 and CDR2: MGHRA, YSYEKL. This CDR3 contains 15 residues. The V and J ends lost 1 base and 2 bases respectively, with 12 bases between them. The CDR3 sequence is CASSQGRDTAYEQYF. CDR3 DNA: TGCGCCAGCAGCCAAGGGAGGGACACAGCCTACGAGCAGTACTTC.

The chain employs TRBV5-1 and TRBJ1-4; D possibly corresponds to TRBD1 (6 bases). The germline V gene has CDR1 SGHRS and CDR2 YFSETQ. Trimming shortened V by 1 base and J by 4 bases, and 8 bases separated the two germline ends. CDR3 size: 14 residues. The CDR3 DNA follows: TGCGCCAGCAGCTTGCGAGGGGGTAATGAAAAACTGTTTTTT. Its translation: CASSLRGGNEKLFF.

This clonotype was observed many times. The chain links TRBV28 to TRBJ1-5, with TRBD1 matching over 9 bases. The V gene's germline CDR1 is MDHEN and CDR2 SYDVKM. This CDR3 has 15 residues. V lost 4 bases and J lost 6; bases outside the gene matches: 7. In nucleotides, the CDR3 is TGTGCCAGCAGTTCAGCCGGGACAGGGACTCAGCCCCAGCATTTT. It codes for CASSSAGTGTQPQHF.

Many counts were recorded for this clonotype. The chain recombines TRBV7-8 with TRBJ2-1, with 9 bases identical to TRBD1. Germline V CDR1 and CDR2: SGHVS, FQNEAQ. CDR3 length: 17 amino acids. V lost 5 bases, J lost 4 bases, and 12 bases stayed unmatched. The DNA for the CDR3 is TGTGCCAGCAGCGTACTCCGGGACAGGGCTAGTTACAATGAGCAGTTCTTC. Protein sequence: CASSVLRDRASYNEQFF.

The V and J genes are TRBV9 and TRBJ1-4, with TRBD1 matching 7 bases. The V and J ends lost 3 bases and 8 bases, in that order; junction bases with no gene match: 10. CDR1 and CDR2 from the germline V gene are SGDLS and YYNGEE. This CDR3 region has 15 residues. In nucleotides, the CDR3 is TGTGCCAGCAGCGGAGGGACAGCCGCGGGGGAAAAACTGTTTTTT. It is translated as CASSGGTAAGEKLFF.

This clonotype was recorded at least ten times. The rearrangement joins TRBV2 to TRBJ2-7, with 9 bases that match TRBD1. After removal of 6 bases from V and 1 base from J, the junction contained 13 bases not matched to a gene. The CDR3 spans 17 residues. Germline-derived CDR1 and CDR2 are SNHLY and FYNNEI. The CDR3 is CASRWGIPGQGSYEQYF. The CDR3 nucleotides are TGTGCCAGCAGGTGGGGAATACCGGGACAGGGATCCTACGAGCAGTACTTC.

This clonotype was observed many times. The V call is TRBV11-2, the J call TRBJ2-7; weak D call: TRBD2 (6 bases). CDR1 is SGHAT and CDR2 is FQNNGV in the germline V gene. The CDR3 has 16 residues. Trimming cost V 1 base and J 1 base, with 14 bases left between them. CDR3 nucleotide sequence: TGTGCCAGCAGCTTAGTTGGTTGGGGGGTATCCTACGAGCAGTACTTC. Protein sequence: CASSLVGWGVSYEQYF.

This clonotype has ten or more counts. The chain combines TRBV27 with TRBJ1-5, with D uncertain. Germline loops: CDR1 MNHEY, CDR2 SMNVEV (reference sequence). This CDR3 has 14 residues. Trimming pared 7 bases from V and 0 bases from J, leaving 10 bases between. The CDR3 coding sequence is TGTGCCAGCAATACGGCCTATAGCAATCAGCCCCAGCATTTT. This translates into CASNTAYSNQPQHF.

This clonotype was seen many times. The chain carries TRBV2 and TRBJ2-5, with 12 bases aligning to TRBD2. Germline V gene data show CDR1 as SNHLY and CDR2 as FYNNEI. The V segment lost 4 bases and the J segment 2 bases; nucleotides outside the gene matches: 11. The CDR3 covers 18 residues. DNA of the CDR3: TGTGCCAGCAGTGGTATCGCTAGCGGGAGGGCCCCACAAGAGACCCAGTACTTC. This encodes CASSGIASGRAPQETQYF.

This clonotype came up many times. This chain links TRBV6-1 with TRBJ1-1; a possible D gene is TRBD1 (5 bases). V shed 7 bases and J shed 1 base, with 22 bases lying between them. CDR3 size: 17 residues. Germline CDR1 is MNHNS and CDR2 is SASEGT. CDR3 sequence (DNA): TGTGCCAGCAAAAAGGGGATATCGGGCGTGGAGAACACTGAAGCTTTCTTT. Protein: CASKKGISGVENTEAFF.

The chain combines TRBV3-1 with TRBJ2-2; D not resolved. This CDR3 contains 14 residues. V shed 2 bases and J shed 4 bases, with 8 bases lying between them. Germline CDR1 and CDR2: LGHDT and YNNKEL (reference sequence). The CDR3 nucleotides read TGTGCCAGCAGCCAAATCAGATCCACCGGGGAGCTGTTTTTT. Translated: CASSQIRSTGELFF.

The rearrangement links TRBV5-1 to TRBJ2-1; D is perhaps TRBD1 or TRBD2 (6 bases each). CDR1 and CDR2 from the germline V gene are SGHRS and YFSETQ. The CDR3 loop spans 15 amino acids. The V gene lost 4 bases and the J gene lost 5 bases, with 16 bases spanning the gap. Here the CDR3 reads CASSPDGGGHNEQFF. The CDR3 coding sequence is TGCGCCAGCAGCCCTGACGGGGGCGGTCACAATGAGCAGTTCTTC.

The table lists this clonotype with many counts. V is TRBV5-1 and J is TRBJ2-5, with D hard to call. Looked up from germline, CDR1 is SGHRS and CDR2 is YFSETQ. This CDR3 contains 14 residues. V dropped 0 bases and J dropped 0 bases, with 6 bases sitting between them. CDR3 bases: TGCGCCAGCAGCTTGGCGGCTAACCAAGAGACCCAGTACTTC. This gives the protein CASSLAANQETQYF.